One and the same sample provided the 2 T cell receptor gamma chains below, sequenced in a study of gamma-delta chains in newborns, infants, children. TCRdb re-called the reads via CATT. Of over 950 gamma-chain clones listed, roughly 2.7% were seen once; the top ten hold approximately 23%. Sequenced material: blood. These TCRs come from a child who was a newborn, infant or young child, either healthy, febrile or measles-vaccinated (not recorded which).

This clone is categorized as medium-sized. This may stem from a read error, because a much larger clone lies one nucleotide away. The chain joins TRGV9 to TRGJ1 or TRGJ2. The germline CDR1 and CDR2 sequences are GITISATS and ISYDGTV (reference sequence). The CDR3 spans 12 residues. V lost 5 bases and J lost 3; bases outside the gene matches: 4. CDR3 sequence: CALWGFYYKKLF. The CDR3 nucleotides read TGTGCCTTGTGGGGGTTTTATTATAAGAAACTCTTT.

Remarks on this clone: Only one base separates this from a far larger clonotype, so it likely reflects a read error. This chain links TRGV9 with TRGJP. CDR1 is GITISATS, CDR2 ISYDGTV, per germline (reference sequence). CDR3 length equals 17 residues. Here the CDR3 DNA reads TGTGCCTTGTGGGAGGCTTTTCAAGAGTTGGGCGAAAAAATCAAGGTATTT. The encoded protein is CALWEAFQELGEKIKVF.